The 20 T cell receptor beta chains below all came from one sample that was sequenced in a study of T cell repertoires in cytomegalovirus infection. TCRdb redid the calling of the reads with MiXCR, one entry per CDR3 protein. The table has about 310,000 distinct CDR3 sequences, more than 20% seen once. Antigen specificity for these receptors is unknown. The sample consisted of cultured PBMCs, taken from culture after CMV antigen stimulation. The source of these receptors is a human donor in good health (CMV status not recorded). Some clones in this sample may be carry-over from other donors' samples.

This clonotype turned up a few times. The J gene is TRBJ2-3, the V gene TRBV20-1; the D gene is possibly TRBD2 (5 bases). This CDR3 is built from 11 residues. The germline gives CDR1 DFQATT, CDR2 SNEGSKA (reference sequence). V gave up 3 bases and J gave up 6 bases, with 7 bases separating them. The CDR3 region has the DNA TGCAGTGCTAGTACGGGGGATACGCAGTATTTT. Translated, it gives CSASTGDTQYF.

This clonotype came up a few times. The chain combines TRBV5-1 with TRBJ2-6, with 7 nucleotides matching TRBD2. After removal of 3 bases from V and 0 bases from J, the junction contained 15 bases not matched to a gene. Germline CDR1 SGHRS, CDR2 YFSETQ. This CDR3 is 20 amino acids long. The CDR3 DNA sequence: TGCGCCAGCAGCTGGGGGGGAGCGAGAGCGGGGTCCTCTGGGGCCAACGTCCTGACTTTC. Protein sequence: CASSWGGARAGSSGANVLTF.

This clonotype has a handful of counts. The chain couples TRBV18 to TRBJ1-5; the D gene is possibly TRBD1 (5 bases). The CDR3 spans 13 residues. Trimming took 6 bases from V and 7 from J, leaving 13 bases between them. Germline CDR1 and CDR2: KGHSH and LQKENI. The CDR3 nucleotides are TGTGCCAGCTCGCCCGGGACGGAGCAGCCCCAGCATTTT. The encoded protein is CASSPGTEQPQHF. The variable domain in full, with the rest retrieved from reference TRBV18 and TRBJ1-5, is NAGVMQNPRHLVRRRGQEARLRCSPMKGHSHVYWYRQLPEEGLKFMVYLQKENIIDESGMPKERFSAEFPKEGPSILRIQQVVRGDSAAYFCASSPGTEQPQHFGDGTRLSIL.

This clonotype was counted many times. The V and J genes are TRBV7-2 and TRBJ1-5, with D unresolved. The CDR3 covers 16 residues. The ends were cut back, 4 bases at V and 0 bases at J, with 13 bases in the middle. Germline V CDR1 and CDR2: SGHTA, FQGNSA. CDR3 residues: CASSYGGRNSNQPQHF. The CDR3 DNA sequence: TGTGCCAGCAGCTATGGTGGACGTAATAGCAATCAGCCCCAGCATTTT. The full variable domain, rest sourced from reference TRBV7-2 and TRBJ1-5, is GAGVSQSPSNKVTEKGKDVELRCDPISGHTALYWYRQSLGQGLEFLIYFQGNSAPDKSGLPSDRFSAERTGGSVSTLTIQRTQQEDSAVYLCASSYGGRNSNQPQHFGDGTRLSIL.

This rearrangement joins TRBV6-2 or TRBV6-3 to TRBJ2-1; D uncertain. This CDR3 has 14 residues. V gave up 5 bases and J gave up 0 bases, with 8 bases separating them. CDR1 is MNHEY and CDR2 is SVGEGT in the germline V gene. DNA of the CDR3: TGTGCCAGCAGTGACCAGGCCTCCTACAATGAGCAGTTCTTC. Residues: CASSDQASYNEQFF.

This clonotype was counted only a few times. The rearrangement uses TRBV6-2 or TRBV6-3 and TRBJ2-2, with unresolved D. The CDR3 spans 14 residues. From germline, CDR1 is MNHEY and CDR2 SVGEGT. Trimming stripped 4 bases from V and 4 bases from J, with 10 bases between. CDR3 in DNA: TGTGCCAGCAGTTGGGTCGGCGCCACCGGGGAGCTGTTTTTT. This gives the protein CASSWVGATGELFF.

This chain links TRBV28 with TRBJ1-1, with TRBD1 matching over 9 bases. There are 14 residues in the CDR3. CDR1 is MDHEN and CDR2 is SYDVKM in the germline V gene. With V trimmed by 2 bases and J by 3 bases, 1 base remained unmatched. CDR3 DNA sequence: TGTGCCAGCAGTTTACGGGACAGGGACACTGAAGCTTTCTTT. This sequence encodes CASSLRDRDTEAFF.

This clonotype occurred a few times. The rearrangement joins TRBV7-6 to TRBJ2-1; 10 bases match TRBD1. The CDR3 length is 15 residues. Germline CDR1 reads SGHVS; CDR2 reads FNYEAQ. V dropped 4 bases and J dropped 6; count of bases not matched to a gene: 6. Here the CDR3 reads CASSSPGTGANEQFF. CDR3 DNA: TGTGCCAGCAGCTCCCCCGGGACAGGGGCCAATGAGCAGTTCTTC.

The J gene is TRBJ2-2, the V gene TRBV6-8; 11 bases fit TRBD2. The CDR3 spans 18 residues. With V trimmed by 0 bases and J by 5 bases, 8 bases remained unmatched. Germline V lookup: CDR1 MNHGY, CDR2 SAAAGT. This CDR3 is CASSYSILAGDRTGELFF. The CDR3 DNA reads as TGTGCCAGCAGTTACTCGATACTAGCGGGAGATCGGACCGGGGAGCTGTTTTTT.

The J gene is TRBJ2-1, the V gene TRBV11-2; D unclear. V lost 2 bases and J 8 bases, leaving 10 bases between the germline ends. CDR1 SGHAT and CDR2 FQNNGV come from the germline V gene. The CDR3 covers 13 residues. The CDR3 region is CASSLYTDHEQFF. The CDR3 DNA follows: TGTGCCAGCAGCTTATATACAGACCATGAGCAGTTCTTC. The complete variable domain, with remaining parts taken from reference TRBV11-2 and TRBJ2-1, reads EAGVAQSPRYKIIEKRQSVAFWCNPISGHATLYWYQQILGQGPKLLIQFQNNGVVDDSQLPKDRFSAERLKGVDSTLKIQPAKLEDSAVYLCASSLYTDHEQFFGPGTRLTVL.

J is TRBJ2-5 and V is TRBV10-3; D call uncertain. CDR3 length: 16 residues. CDR1 is ENHRY and CDR2 is SYGVKD in the germline V gene. V lost 3 bases, J lost 4 bases, and 18 bases lay in between. CDR3 sequence reads: CAISDPWDGKGETQYF. The CDR3 coding sequence is TGTGCCATCAGTGATCCGTGGGATGGGAAAGGAGAGACCCAGTACTTC.

V gene TRBV11-3 combines with J gene TRBJ2-5, with 10 bases that match TRBD1. Germline values: CDR1 SGHNT, CDR2 YENEEA. J gave up 3 bases and V 5 bases, and 12 bases lay outside the gene matches. The length of the CDR3 is 17 residues. The CDR3 DNA sequence: TGTGCCAGCAGCCAGGGCCGGAGGACAGGGGGGGAAGAGACCCAGTACTTC. Encoded protein: CASSQGRRTGGEETQYF.

The genes are TRBV27 and TRBJ2-3, with TRBD2 identical over 11 bases. Germline assignment: CDR1 MNHEY and CDR2 SMNVEV (reference sequence). The CDR3 has 13 amino acids. V dropped 11 bases and J dropped 5; count of bases not matched to a gene: 6. CDR3 region: CAVAGGHLDTQYF. The CDR3 nucleotides are TGTGCCGTAGCGGGAGGGCATCTAGATACGCAGTATTTT.

As DNA, the CDR3 is TGTGCCAGCAGTTTATCGGGACTAGCGGGAGGCGCCGTCCTAAGCGAGCAGTTCTTC. Translated, it gives CASSLSGLAGGAVLSEQFF. V and J are TRBV28 and TRBJ2-1; 15 bases map to TRBD2. CDR1 is MDHEN, CDR2 SYDVKM, per germline. The J segment lost 10 bases and the V segment lost 1 base, leaving 14 bases of the junction unmatched. The CDR3 consists of 19 residues.

This clonotype was seen repeatedly, ten times or more. The V gene is TRBV7-2, the J gene TRBJ2-3, with 8 bases aligning to TRBD2. The CDR3 contains 16 residues. The V segment lost 1 base and the J segment 1 base; nucleotides outside the gene matches: 4. Germline loops: CDR1 SGHTA, CDR2 FQGNSA. CDR3 loop: CASSLGGRSGTDTQYF. In nucleotides, the CDR3 is TGTGCCAGCAGCTTAGGCGGGAGGTCTGGCACAGATACGCAGTATTTT.

V and J are TRBV9 and TRBJ2-3; TRBD2 matches at 10 bases. The CDR3 totals 18 residues. V dropped 1 base and J dropped 4; count of bases not matched to a gene: 12. CDR1 and CDR2 (germline): SGDLS, YYNGEE. CDR3 sequence: CASSVRIAGGSHADTQYF. Written as DNA, the CDR3 is TGTGCCAGCAGCGTACGGATAGCGGGAGGATCCCACGCAGATACGCAGTATTTT.

V and J are TRBV12-3 or TRBV12-4 and TRBJ2-5, with no clear D. The V end lost 4 bases, the J end lost 0 bases, and 6 bases lay between the germline ends. The length of the CDR3 is 13 residues. CDR3 nucleotides: TGTGCCAGCAGTTCCCCGGACCAAGAGACCCAGTACTTC. Translating gives CASSSPDQETQYF.

The rearrangement uses TRBV19 and TRBJ1-5; the D is unclear. Germline CDR1 LNHDA, CDR2 SQIVND (reference sequence). V was trimmed by 5 bases and J by 7 bases, leaving 15 bases between them. The length of the CDR3 is 14 residues. CDR3 bases: TGTGCCAGTAGTCATGTGGGTCTACGGCAGCCCCAGCATTTT. Protein sequence: CASSHVGLRQPQHF.

The chain couples TRBV19 to TRBJ2-2, with 8 bases lining up with TRBD2. The germline gives CDR1 LNHDA, CDR2 SQIVND (reference sequence). V lost 3 bases, J lost 13 bases, and 7 bases stayed unmatched. This CDR3 has 13 amino acids. CDR3 in DNA: TGTGCCAGTAGTATCATCCGGGCGGGAGGGCTGTTTTTT. Its translation: CASSIIRAGGLFF.

The chain recombines TRBV27 with TRBJ2-3; a weak D match, TRBD2 (6 bases). Trimming pared 2 bases from V and 6 bases from J, leaving 18 bases between. The CDR3 consists of 16 residues. In germline, CDR1 is MNHEY, CDR2 SMNVEV (reference sequence). This CDR3 is CASSLRGAPRGDTQYF. The CDR3 region has the DNA TGTGCCAGCAGTTTACGCGGGGCCCCAAGAGGGGATACGCAGTATTTT.